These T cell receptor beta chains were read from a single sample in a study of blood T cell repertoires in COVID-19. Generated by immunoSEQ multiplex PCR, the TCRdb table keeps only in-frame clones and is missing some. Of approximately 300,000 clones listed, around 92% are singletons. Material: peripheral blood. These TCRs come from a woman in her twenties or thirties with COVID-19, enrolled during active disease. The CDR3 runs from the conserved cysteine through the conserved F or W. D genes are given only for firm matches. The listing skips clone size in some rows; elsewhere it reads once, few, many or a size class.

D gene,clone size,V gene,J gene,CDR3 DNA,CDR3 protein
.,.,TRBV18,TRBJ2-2,TGTGCCAGCTCACCGGACATTAACACCGGGGAGCTGTTTTTT,CASSPDINTGELFF
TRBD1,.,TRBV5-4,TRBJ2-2,TGTGCCAGCAGCCAGGGACAGGGGGCGAACACCGGGGAGCTGTTTTTT,CASSQGQGANTGELFF
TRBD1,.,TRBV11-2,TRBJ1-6,TGTGCCAGCAGCTTAACAGGGGGCTATCGTTCACCCCTCCACTTT,CASSLTGGYRSPLHF
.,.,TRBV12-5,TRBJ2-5,TGTGCTAGTGGTTTGGTACGAGGTAGCGACCAGTACCAAGAGACCCAGTACTTC,CASGLVRGSDQYQETQYF
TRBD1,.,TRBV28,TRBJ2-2,TGTGCCAGCAGTGGGACAGGCCCCACCGGGGAGCTGTTTTTT,CASSGTGPTGELFF
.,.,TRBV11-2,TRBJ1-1,TGTGCCAGCAGCCGACTGGCCGAGGAAGCTTTCTTT,CASSRLAEEAFF
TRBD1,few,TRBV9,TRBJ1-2,TGTGCCAGCAGCGATGGACAGGGCTATGGCTACACCTTC,CASSDGQGYGYTF
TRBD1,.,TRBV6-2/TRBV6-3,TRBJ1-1,TGTGCCAGCAGCCTCGGGACAGGGGGGGAAGCTTTCTTT,CASSLGTGGEAFF
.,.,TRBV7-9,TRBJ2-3,TGTGCCAGCAGCTCACCCTGGGGTCACAGGGCAAGTATGGATACGCAGTATTTT,CASSSPWGHRASMDTQYF
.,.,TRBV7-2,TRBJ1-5,TGTGCCAGCAGCTTAGTGGGGGGAGGCAATCAGCCCCAGCATTTT,CASSLVGGGNQPQHF
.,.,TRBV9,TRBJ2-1,TGTGCCAGCAGCGTAGCGCGACACGGAGGGTACAATGAGCAGTTCTTC,CASSVARHGGYNEQFF
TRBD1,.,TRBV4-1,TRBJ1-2,TGCGCCAGCAGCCCCGGGACAGGGCACATCTATGGCTACACCTTC,CASSPGTGHIYGYTF
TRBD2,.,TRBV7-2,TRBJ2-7,TGTGCCAGCAGCTTTGCAGCGGGGGGCTCCTCCTACGAGCAGTACTTC,CASSFAAGGSSYEQYF
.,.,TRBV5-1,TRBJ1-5,TGCGCCAGCAGCTATCCCCGCCGACTTAGCAATCAGCCCCAGCATTTT,CASSYPRRLSNQPQHF
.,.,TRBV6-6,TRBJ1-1,TGTGCCAGCAGTTACACAGGCCAAACGAACACTGAAGCTTTCTTT,CASSYTGQTNTEAFF
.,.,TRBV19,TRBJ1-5,TGTGCCAGTAGTAGGGACGGGGGGCGCCAGCCCCAGCATTTT,CASSRDGGRQPQHF
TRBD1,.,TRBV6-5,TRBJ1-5,TGTGCCAGCAGACCTGACAGGGACCAGCCCCAGCATTTT,CASRPDRDQPQHF
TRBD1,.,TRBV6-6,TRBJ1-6,TGTGCCAGCAGTTACTCGGGAGACAGGGATTCACCCCTCCACTTT,CASSYSGDRDSPLHF
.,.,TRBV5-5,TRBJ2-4,TGTGCCAGCAGCTTGGGCCCCGTTAGAGTAGCCAAAAACATTCAGTACTTC,CASSLGPVRVAKNIQYF
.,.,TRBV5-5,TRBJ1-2,TGTGCCAGCAGCTTTGTACAGAGCAATGGCTACACCTTC,CASSFVQSNGYTF
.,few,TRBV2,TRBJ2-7,TGTGCCAGCAGTGAAGTAACTAGTTACGAGCAGTACTTC,CASSEVTSYEQYF
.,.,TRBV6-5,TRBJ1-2,TGTGCCACCCAGGGGCAGTTATCGCCGTTCTATGGCTACACCTTC,CATQGQLSPFYGYTF
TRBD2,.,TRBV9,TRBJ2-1,TGTGCCAGCAGCGTTTTAGCGGGGGGCCGGGATGAGCAGTTCTTC,CASSVLAGGRDEQFF
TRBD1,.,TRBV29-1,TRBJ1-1,TGCAGCGTCGGGGGACAGGGTACGGCTTTCTTT,CSVGGQGTAFF
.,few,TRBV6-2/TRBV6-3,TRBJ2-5,TGTGCCAGCAGTTACGTCTCGGAAGAGACCCAGTACTTC,CASSYVSEETQYF
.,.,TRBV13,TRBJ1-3,TGTGCCAGCAGCTCCGGGGGGGACACCATATATTTT,CASSSGGDTIYF
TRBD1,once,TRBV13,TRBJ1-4,TGTGCCAGCAGCCTCGGCGGGGACAGGCCCAATGAAAAACTGTTTTTT,CASSLGGDRPNEKLFF
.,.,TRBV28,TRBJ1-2,TGTGCCAGCAGTCCCATGGGGGCGCGGTATGGCTACACCTTC,CASSPMGARYGYTF
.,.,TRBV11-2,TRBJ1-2,TGTGCCAGCAGCTTAGGGGGGCGCGGCTATGGCTACACCTTC,CASSLGGRGYGYTF
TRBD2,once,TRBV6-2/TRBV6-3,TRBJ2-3,TGTGCCAGCAGTTACGCTAGCGGGGGTTCGGATACGCAGTATTTT,CASSYASGGSDTQYF
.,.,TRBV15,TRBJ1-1,TGTGCCACCAGCCAGGCCGGATCCGACCTGAGAGCTTTCTTT,CATSQAGSDLRAFF
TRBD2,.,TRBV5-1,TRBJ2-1,TGCGCCAGCAGCTATCTAGCGGGGGGAGACAATGAGCAGTTCTTC,CASSYLAGGDNEQFF
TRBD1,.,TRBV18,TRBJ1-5,TGTGCCAGCTCACCACGGCGGGACAGTCAGCCCCAGCATTTT,CASSPRRDSQPQHF
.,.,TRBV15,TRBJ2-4,TGTGCCACCAGCAGATACCGGGACTCTAAAAACATTCAGTACTTC,CATSRYRDSKNIQYF
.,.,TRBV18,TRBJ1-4,TGTGCCAGCTCACCACCGGGGAGGGGCGGTGAAAAACTGTTTTTT,CASSPPGRGGEKLFF
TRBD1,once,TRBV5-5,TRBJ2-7,TGTGCCAGCAGCCAGGACAGGGGGGACGAGCAGTACTTC,CASSQDRGDEQYF
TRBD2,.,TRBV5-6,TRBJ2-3,TGTGCCAGCAGCAGCGGGGAGTGGGGCACAGATACGCAGTATTTT,CASSSGEWGTDTQYF
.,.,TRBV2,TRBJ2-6,TGTGCCAGCAGTGAAATTCTGGTTAGCTCTGGGGCCAACGTCCTGACTTTC,CASSEILVSSGANVLTF
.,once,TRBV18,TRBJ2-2,TGTGCCAGCTCACCTGACTTGGGGCCAAACACCGGGGAGCTGTTTTTT,CASSPDLGPNTGELFF
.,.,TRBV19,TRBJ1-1,TGTGCCAGTAGTCCGGACAGATACACTGAAGCTTTCTTT,CASSPDRYTEAFF
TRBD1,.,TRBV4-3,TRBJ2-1,TGCGCCAGCAGCCCATCCGGGACAGGGGCTGATGAGCAGTTCTTC,CASSPSGTGADEQFF
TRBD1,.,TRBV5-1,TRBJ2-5,TGCGCCAGCAGCTTAGGACAGGGGGTTCAAGAGACCCAGTACTTC,CASSLGQGVQETQYF
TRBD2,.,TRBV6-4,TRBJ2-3,TGTGCCAGCAGTGAGAGGTTAGCGGGGACCACAGATACGCAGTATTTT,CASSERLAGTTDTQYF